This T cell receptor (beta chain) was sequenced in a study of T cell responses to AZD1222 COVID-19 vaccine. Study-level results: White British ancestry dominated among donors, who included more females, and clonal diversity was possibly underestimated.

Turning to this clone: Its antigen remains unidentified.

Trimming at V came to 3 bases and at J to 3 bases, leaving 6 bases not matched to a gene. The CDR3 length is 14 residues. The germline V gene encodes CDR1 SGHNT and CDR2 YYREEE (reference sequence). Profiling relied on immunoSEQ multiplex PCR, and the TCRdb table lists in-frame clones only, not all of them. The sample has roughly 150,000 clones, more than 90% seen once. The V and J genes are TRBV5-4 and TRBJ2-7, with 7 bases identical to TRBD1. This sequence originates from an adult in good health. The sequencing here drew on peripheral blood, taken on day 0 of AZD1222 vaccination. The DNA of the CDR3 is TGTGCCAGCAGCTGGGGGACAGAATTCTACGAGCAGTACTTC. It is translated as CASSWGTEFYEQYF.